This T cell receptor (beta chain) was identified in a study of shared clonotypes between healthy human individuals. The study's findings and limits: Around 5% of naive CD4 clonotypes were common to a handful of donors.

Trimming pared 5 bases from V and 1 base from J, leaving 20 bases between. Per germline, CDR1 MNHEY and CDR2 SMNVEV (reference sequence). This CDR3 region has 17 residues. With regard to this clone: As yet, its antigen is unknown.

Repertoires were generated with immunoSEQ multiplex PCR, while TCRdb's copy carries only in-frame clones and drops some. The sample records some 1,100,000 clones, 78% being singletons. The sequence came from a young man in good health. Some clones in this sample may be carry-over from other donors' samples. Input material: memory CD4+ T cells from PBMCs. The sample's subset: CD45RA-negative fraction. The chain uses TRBV27 and TRBJ1-1; weak D call: TRBD1 (6 bases). The CDR3 here is CASSSWGRGWRNTEAFF. In DNA, the CDR3 is TGTGCCAGCAGTAGTTGGGGGCGGGGGTGGAGGAACACTGAAGCTTTCTTT.